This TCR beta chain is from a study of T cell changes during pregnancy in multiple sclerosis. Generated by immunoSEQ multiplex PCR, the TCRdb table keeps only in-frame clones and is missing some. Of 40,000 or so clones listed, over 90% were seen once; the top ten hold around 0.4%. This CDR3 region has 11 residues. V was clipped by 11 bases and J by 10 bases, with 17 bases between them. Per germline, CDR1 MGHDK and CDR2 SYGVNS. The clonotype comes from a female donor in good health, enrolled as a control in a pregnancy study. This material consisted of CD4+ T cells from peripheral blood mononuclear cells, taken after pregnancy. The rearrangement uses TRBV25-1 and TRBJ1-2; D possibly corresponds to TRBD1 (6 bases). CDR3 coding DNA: TGTGCCCTAGCAGGGTGGGGGCCCTACACCTTC. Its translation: CALAGWGPYTF.